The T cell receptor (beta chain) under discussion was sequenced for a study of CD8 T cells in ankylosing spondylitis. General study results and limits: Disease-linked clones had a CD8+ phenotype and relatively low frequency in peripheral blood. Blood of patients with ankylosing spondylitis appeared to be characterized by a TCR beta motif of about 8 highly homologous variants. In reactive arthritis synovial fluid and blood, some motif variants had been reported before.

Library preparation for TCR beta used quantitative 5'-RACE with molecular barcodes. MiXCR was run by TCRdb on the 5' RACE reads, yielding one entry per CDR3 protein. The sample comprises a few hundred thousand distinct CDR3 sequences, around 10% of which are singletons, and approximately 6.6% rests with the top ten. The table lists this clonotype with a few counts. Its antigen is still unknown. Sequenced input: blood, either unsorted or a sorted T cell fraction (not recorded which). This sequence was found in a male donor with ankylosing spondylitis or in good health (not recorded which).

This CDR3 is CASSLSASGSGETQYF. As DNA, the CDR3 is TGTGCCAGCAGTTTGTCGGCTAGCGGGAGTGGGGAGACCCAGTACTTC. The rearrangement links TRBV28 to TRBJ2-5; 10 bases are a match to TRBD2. Trimming removed 3 bases from V and 5 bases from J; junction bases left unmatched: 9. Germline assignment: CDR1 MDHEN and CDR2 SYDVKM. The CDR3 is 16 residues long.